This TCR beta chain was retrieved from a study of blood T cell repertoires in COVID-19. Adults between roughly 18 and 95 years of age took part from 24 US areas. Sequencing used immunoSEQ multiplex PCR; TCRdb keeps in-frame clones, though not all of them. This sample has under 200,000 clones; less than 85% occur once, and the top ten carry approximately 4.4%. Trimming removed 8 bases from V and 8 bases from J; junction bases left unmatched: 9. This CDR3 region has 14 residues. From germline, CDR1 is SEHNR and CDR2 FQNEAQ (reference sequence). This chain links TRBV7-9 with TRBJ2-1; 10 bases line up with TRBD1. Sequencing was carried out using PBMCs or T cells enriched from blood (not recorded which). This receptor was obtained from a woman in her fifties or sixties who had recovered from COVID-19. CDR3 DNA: TGTGCCAGCGGACGGGACAGGGGTTTGGATGAGCAGTTCTTC. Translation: CASGRDRGLDEQFF.